The clone carrying this TCR beta chain occurred once. This sample stems from a study of cytomegalovirus exposure and HLA in healthy donors. CDR1 is MDHEN, CDR2 SYDVKM, per germline. This CDR3 is 13 amino acids long. Trimming shortened V by 6 bases and J by 4 bases, and 12 bases separated the two germline ends. The PCR was carried out with 60 Vbeta primers and 13 Jbeta primers. Libraries were prepared by immunoSEQ multiplex PCR; TCRdb keeps only in-frame clonotypes and omits some of them. Of around 150,000 clones in the sample, 82% were seen once. The TCR originated in a man in his thirties or forties in good health and CMV-seropositive. The V call is TRBV28, the J call TRBJ1-1; D might be TRBD1 (6 bases). Sequencing was performed on PBMCs. This chain's CDR3 is CASRDSGATEAFF. The CDR3 region has the DNA TGTGCCAGCAGGGACTCAGGGGCCACTGAAGCTTTCTTT.